Below, 3 T cell receptor beta chains from the same sample are listed, as sequenced in a study of T-cell memory formation after mild COVID-19. MiXCR, run by TCRdb on the 5' RACE reads, gives a single entry per CDR3 protein. The table records about 190,000 distinct CDR3 sequences, about 17% of them present only once. Sequencing was performed on PBMCs or a T cell subset sorted from them (not recorded which). The source is an adult woman who had mild COVID-19 (a few samples of this study predate the infection). Cell type and time point are not known.

The V gene is TRBV7-2, the J gene TRBJ2-5; the D is unclear. The CDR3 is 16 residues long. CDR1 is SGHTA and CDR2 is FQGNSA in the germline V gene. The V end lost 4 bases, the J end lost 7 bases, and 22 bases lay between the germline ends. CDR3 in DNA: TGTGCCAGCAGCTCCATACCGGGCCCCAGAATGTGGACCCAGTACTTC. As protein: CASSSIPGPRMWTQYF.

In this sample, this clonotype turned up many times. CDR3 loop: CASRRSALTSTDTQYF. The CDR3 DNA is TGTGCCAGCAGGCGTAGCGCCCTCACAAGCACAGATACGCAGTATTTT. V and J are TRBV6-5 and TRBJ2-3; D perhaps matches TRBD2 (5 bases). V was cut by 6 bases and J by 0 bases, with 16 bases left in between. The V gene's germline CDR1 is MNHEY and CDR2 SVGAGI. The CDR3 has 16 amino acids.

The chain employs TRBV24-1 and TRBJ2-2, with 9 bases matching TRBD1. Germline V gene lookup returns CDR1 KGHDR and CDR2 SFDVKD. This CDR3 contains 16 residues. Germline trimming cut 2 bases from V and 4 bases from J; bases unmatched to any gene: 4. Here the CDR3 DNA reads TGTGCCACCAGTGATTATGGGACAGGGATCACCGGGGAGCTGTTTTTT. Translating it yields CATSDYGTGITGELFF.